The clone carrying this T cell receptor (beta chain) has ten or more counts. Construction of the TCR beta libraries employed iRepertoire HTBI primers in conjunction with Arm-PCR of CDR3 regions. In the original workflow: Detected in the samples were over 60 TRBV and under 15 TRBJ segments. Via MiXCR, TCRdb re-called the multiplex PCR reads, giving one row per CDR3 protein. The V and J calls and clone size are TCRdb's, not the authors'. The repertoire holds hundreds of thousands of distinct CDR3 sequences, approximately 16% seen once, with around 11% in the top ten. This sample is drawn from a study of regulatory T cells in long-lasting Graves disease. This sample's time point: newly diagnosed GD, antithyroid drugs for less than 3 months. PBMC-extracted RNA yielded the TCR library. This CDR3 has 12 amino acids. Trimming removed 2 bases from V and 5 bases from J, with 6 bases in between. The same data also contributed to another study, on T cells in Graves' hyperthyroidism and ophthalmopathy. That work contributes: Thyroid ultrasound and orbital computed tomography, with clinical symptoms and serum thyroxine and TRAb, informed diagnoses. The HTBI primer set served for first-round RT-PCR of the TCR CDR3.

This clonotype was sampled from a man between 18 and 29 years old with Graves disease. The chain has TRBV12-3 or TRBV12-4 and TRBJ1-1, with unresolved D. The specimen comprised peripheral blood mononuclear cells (PBMCs), sampled at new diagnosis, from a patient treated with antithyroid drugs. The chain's CDR3 is CASSLKRTEAFF. The CDR3 DNA is TGTGCCAGCAGTTTAAAAAGGACTGAAGCTTTCTTT.